This record concerns one T cell receptor beta chain sequence. This sample is drawn from a study of OX40 agonist ivuxolimab in advanced cancers. V lost 4 bases, J lost 3 bases, and 8 bases stayed unmatched. This CDR3 region has 15 residues. The germline CDR1 and CDR2 sequences are SGHDT and YYEEEE. Clones were read by immunoSEQ multiplex PCR, and TCRdb kept only the in-frame ones, dropping some. The table lists some 43,000 clones, 70% to 90% of them singletons. The chain recombines TRBV5-6 with TRBJ2-7; TRBD1 aligns across 9 bases. Sequencing used CD4+ or CD8+ T cells sorted from blood, obtained in a trial of the OX40 agonist ivuxolimab. The clonotype originates from an adult with an advanced solid tumor such as melanoma, head and neck, liver or kidney cancer. The CDR3 coding sequence is TGTGCCAGCAGCCCAGGGACAGGGACCCGCTACGAGCAGTACTTC. Encoded protein: CASSPGTGTRYEQYF.